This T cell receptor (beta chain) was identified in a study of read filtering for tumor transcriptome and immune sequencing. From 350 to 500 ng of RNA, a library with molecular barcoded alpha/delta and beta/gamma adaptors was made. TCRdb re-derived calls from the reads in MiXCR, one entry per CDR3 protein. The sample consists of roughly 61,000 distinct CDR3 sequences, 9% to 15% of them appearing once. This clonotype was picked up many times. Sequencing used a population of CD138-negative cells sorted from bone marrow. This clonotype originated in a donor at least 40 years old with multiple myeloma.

CDR3 in amino acids: CASRTGQGRQETQYF. In nucleotides, the CDR3 is TGTGCCAGCAGAACGGGACAGGGAAGACAAGAGACCCAGTACTTC. V usage is TRBV2 and J usage is TRBJ2-5, with 9 bases aligning to TRBD1. Per the germline V gene, CDR1 is SNHLY and CDR2 is FYNNEI. The CDR3 loop spans 15 amino acids. With 6 bases clipped from V and 2 bases from J, the junction kept 7 bases outside the gene matches.